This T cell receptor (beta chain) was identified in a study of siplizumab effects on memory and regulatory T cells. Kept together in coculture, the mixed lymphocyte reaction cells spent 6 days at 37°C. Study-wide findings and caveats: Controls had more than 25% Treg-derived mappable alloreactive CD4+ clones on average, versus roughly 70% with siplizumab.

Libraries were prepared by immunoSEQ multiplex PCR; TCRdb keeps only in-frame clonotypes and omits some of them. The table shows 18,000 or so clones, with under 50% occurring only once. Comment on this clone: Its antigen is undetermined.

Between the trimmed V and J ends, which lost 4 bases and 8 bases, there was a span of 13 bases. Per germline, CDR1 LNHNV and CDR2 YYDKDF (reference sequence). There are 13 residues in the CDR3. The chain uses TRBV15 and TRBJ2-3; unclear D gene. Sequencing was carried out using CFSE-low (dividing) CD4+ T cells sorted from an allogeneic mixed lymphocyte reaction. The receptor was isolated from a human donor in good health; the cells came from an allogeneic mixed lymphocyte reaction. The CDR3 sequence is CATSTLVLGTQYF. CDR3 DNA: TGTGCCACCAGCACTCTAGTCTTGGGTACGCAGTATTTT. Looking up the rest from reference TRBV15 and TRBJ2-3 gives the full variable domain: DAMVIQNPRYQVTQFGKPVTLSCSQTLNHNVMYWYQQKSSQAPKLLFHYYDKDFNNEADTPDNFQSRRPNTSFCFLDIRSPGLGDTAMYLCATSTLVLGTQYFGPGTRLTVL.